These T cell receptor beta chains were read from a single sample in a study of vaccination effects on CD4 cells after COVID-19. Here immunoSEQ multiplex PCR was the method, and the copy in TCRdb shows in-frame clones only, minus some. The profile shows approximately 61,000 clones, around four fifths of them singletons. These receptors have no known antigen. This specimen consisted of CD4+ T cells from PBMCs cultured with HCoV-229E spike peptides, obtained after COVID-19 vaccination. The receptors originated from a human donor who received a COVID-19 vaccine. CDR3s include the opening cysteine and the closing phenylalanine or tryptophan. Fields, in order: V gene, clone size, D gene, J gene, CDR3 DNA, CDR3 protein. D genes are given only for firm matches. For some rows the clone size is stated as once, few or many, or as a class when expanded; others skip it.

TRBV5-1	few	NA	TRBJ1-5	TGCGCCAGCAGCTTGGCTGGGGGAAGCAATCAGCCCCAGCATTTT	CASSLAGGSNQPQHF
TRBV6-5	NA	TRBD1	TRBJ1-1	TGTGCCAGCAGTCTAGGGACAGGGGGCACTGAAGCTTTCTTT	CASSLGTGGTEAFF
TRBV18	NA	TRBD1	TRBJ1-4	TGTGCCAGCTCACAAAGGATTGGGACAGGGGAAAAACTGTTTTTT	CASSQRIGTGEKLFF
TRBV3-1/TRBV3-2	few	TRBD2	TRBJ2-1	TGTGCCAGCAGCCAAGATTTCGGCGGGGGGGCCTACAATGAGCAGTTCTTC	CASSQDFGGGAYNEQFF
TRBV28	NA	NA	TRBJ1-6	TGTGCCAGCACGGTGCAGACCGGTTCACCCCTCCACTTT	CASTVQTGSPLHF
TRBV7-9	NA	NA	TRBJ2-3	TGTGCCAGCAGCTCCTCGTTAGATACGCAGTATTTT	CASSSSLDTQYF
TRBV6-5	NA	NA	TRBJ1-5	TGTGCCAGCACAGAGGTTAATCAGCCCCAGCATTTT	CASTEVNQPQHF
TRBV19	NA	NA	TRBJ1-5	TGTGCCAGTAGTTTGGTGAATACCAATCAGCCCCAGCATTTT	CASSLVNTNQPQHF
TRBV6-6	NA	TRBD1	TRBJ2-5	TGTGCCAGCAGCAGGCAGGACAGGGGGCAGGAGACCCAGTACTTC	CASSRQDRGQETQYF
TRBV6-4	NA	NA	TRBJ1-5	TGTGCCAGCAGTGAGACAGCCAATCAGCCCCAGCATTTT	CASSETANQPQHF
TRBV6-5	NA	NA	TRBJ1-5	TGTGCCAGCAGTTACGGTAGCAATCAGCCCCAGCATTTT	CASSYGSNQPQHF
TRBV2	NA	TRBD1	TRBJ2-5	TGTGCCAGCAGTCGCAGGGGGGAGACCCAGTACTTC	CASSRRGETQYF
TRBV2	NA	TRBD1	TRBJ1-1	TGTGCCAGCAAGACAGGGAATAGAGACACTGAAGCTTTCTTT	CASKTGNRDTEAFF
TRBV6-5	NA	TRBD2	TRBJ2-1	TGTGCCAGCAGTTACGATTCCGGGAGGAATGAGCAGTTCTTC	CASSYDSGRNEQFF
TRBV4-1	once	NA	TRBJ1-2	TGCGCCAGCAGCCAAGATGGTGACAGCTATGGCTACACCTTC	CASSQDGDSYGYTF
TRBV3-1/TRBV3-2	NA	TRBD1	TRBJ1-2	TGTGCCAGCAGCCAAGGAGGGGGCGAGGGCTACACCTTC	CASSQGGGEGYTF
TRBV10-3	NA	NA	TRBJ2-2	TGTGCCATCAGTAGGAGCACCGGGGAGCTGTTTTTT	CAISRSTGELFF
TRBV18	few	NA	TRBJ2-1	TGTGCCAGCTCACCTTTCGACAGTTACAATGAGCAGTTCTTC	CASSPFDSYNEQFF
TRBV5-1	NA	TRBD1	TRBJ2-5	TGCGCCAGCAGCTTGGGGACAGGGGGCGCGGTCCGAGAGACCCAGTACTTC	CASSLGTGGAVRETQYF
TRBV7-2	NA	TRBD2	TRBJ2-5	TGTGCCAGCAGCTTAGTTCTGGGACTAGGAGAGACCCAGTACTTC	CASSLVLGLGETQYF
TRBV19	few	TRBD1	TRBJ2-2	TGTGCCAGTAGCTGGAGACAGGGGTATAACGGGGAGCTGTTTTTT	CASSWRQGYNGELFF
TRBV7-9	NA	NA	TRBJ2-3	TGTGCCAGCAGCCCCCGGACCACAGATACGCAGTATTTT	CASSPRTTDTQYF
TRBV19	NA	NA	TRBJ1-1	TGTGCCATCACGAGGAGAGGGGAGGACACTGAAGCTTTCTTT	CAITRRGEDTEAFF
TRBV18	few	NA	TRBJ1-3	TGTGCCAGCTCACCGTCCCTCCCGAGGGCAGGGATACACACCATATATTTT	CASSPSLPRAGIHTIYF
TRBV6-2/TRBV6-3	NA	NA	TRBJ1-4	TGTGCCAGCAGCCCCTCGATGGGGACAACGAAATCACTGTTTTTT	CASSPSMGTTKSLFF
TRBV28	NA	NA	TRBJ1-2	TGTGCCAGCAGACAAGGGGACTTCGGCTACACCTTC	CASRQGDFGYTF
TRBV5-8	few	NA	TRBJ2-5	TGTGCCAGCAGCTTGGGGTTCACTCAAGAGACCCAGTACTTC	CASSLGFTQETQYF
TRBV24-1	NA	NA	TRBJ2-1	TGTGCCACCAGTGATTTGACAGGGAATTCCTACAATGAGCAGTTCTTC	CATSDLTGNSYNEQFF
TRBV24-1	NA	NA	TRBJ2-3	TGTGCCACCAGTGATCCCACAGGGAGAGGTGCGGATACGCAGTATTTT	CATSDPTGRGADTQYF
TRBV5-8	NA	NA	TRBJ1-2	TGTGCCAGCAGCTTTGGGCAAACGGGAAATGGCTACACCTTC	CASSFGQTGNGYTF
TRBV18	NA	NA	TRBJ1-1	TGTGCCAGCTCACCACCAGGTAGGACTGAAGCTTTCTTT	CASSPPGRTEAFF
TRBV4-3	few	NA	TRBJ1-4	TGCGCCAGCAGCCAAGATTGGGGGAATGAAAAACTGTTTTTT	CASSQDWGNEKLFF
TRBV6-6	NA	NA	TRBJ1-4	TGTGCCAGCAGCCGAGCCCCCGGGACGTCCCTTTTT	CASSRAPGTSLF
TRBV15	NA	TRBD2	TRBJ2-2	TGTGCCACCAGCAGAGGCGCGGGGGGCACCGGGGAGCTGTTTTTT	CATSRGAGGTGELFF
TRBV6-5	NA	TRBD1	TRBJ2-1	TGTGCCAGCAGTTACCGACAGGGGAGTAACAATGAGCAGTTCTTC	CASSYRQGSNNEQFF
TRBV7-2	few	TRBD2	TRBJ2-5	TGTGCCAGCAGCCTGGGACTAGCGGGGGGTCAAGAGACCCAGTACTTC	CASSLGLAGGQETQYF
TRBV2	NA	NA	TRBJ1-5	TGTGCCAGCAGTGATTATAGCAATCAGCCCCAGCATTTT	CASSDYSNQPQHF
TRBV9	NA	NA	TRBJ1-1	TGTGCCAGCAGCGCAGTCATAAGGGGGAACACTGAAGCTTTCTTT	CASSAVIRGNTEAFF
TRBV7-7	NA	TRBD1	TRBJ2-3	TGTGCCAGCAGCTTGGGACAGGCAGATACGCAGTATTTT	CASSLGQADTQYF
TRBV6-1	NA	NA	TRBJ2-3	TGTGCCAGCAGTGAACGGATGGCAGATACGCAGTATTTT	CASSERMADTQYF
TRBV5-1	NA	TRBD1	TRBJ2-3	TGCGCCAGCAGATCCGGGACAGGGCAGCCGTCGCCAGATACGCAGTATTTT	CASRSGTGQPSPDTQYF
TRBV12-3/TRBV12-4	NA	NA	TRBJ1-2	TGTGCCAGCAGTGGCCGGGCCACGTATGGCTACACCTTC	CASSGRATYGYTF
TRBV5-1	NA	TRBD2	TRBJ2-5	TGCGCCAGCACGGGGGGGAGCTACCAAGAGACCCAGTACTTC	CASTGGSYQETQYF
TRBV5-4	NA	NA	TRBJ1-5	TGTGCCAGCAGCTTCGGGAGCAATCAGCCCCAGCATTTT	CASSFGSNQPQHF